The 32 T cell receptor beta chains in this list originate from one sample, sequenced in a study of blood T cells in healthy people across ages. PCR was performed a second time for about 7 to 12 cycles using a sample-barcoded 5' primer and a J-beta primer mix. A single record per CDR3 protein comes from TCRdb applying MiXCR to the 5' RACE reads. The sample contains approximately 1,700,000 distinct CDR3 sequences, about 39% of which appear only once. Input material: blood. These receptors all stem from a human donor in good health.

J is TRBJ1-2 and V is TRBV7-9; no definite D call. The CDR3 runs 12 residues. Between the trimmed V and J ends, which lost 1 base and 9 bases, there was a span of 9 bases. Germline CDR1 reads SEHNR; CDR2 reads FQNEAQ (reference sequence). The CDR3 sequence: CASSLEGLSYTF. The CDR3 DNA follows: TGTGCCAGCAGCTTAGAGGGCCTGAGCTACACCTTC.

V usage is TRBV20-1 and J usage is TRBJ2-1; tentative D call: TRBD2 (5 bases). V dropped 1 base and J dropped 6 bases, with 7 bases sitting between them. This CDR3 has 12 residues. Germline CDR1 DFQATT, CDR2 SNEGSKA (reference sequence). The CDR3 loop reads CSARGLTNEQFF. CDR3 coding DNA: TGCAGTGCTAGAGGACTAACCAATGAGCAGTTCTTC.

The rearrangement uses TRBV12-3 or TRBV12-4 and TRBJ2-1, with TRBD1 matching 7 bases. V lost 3 bases and J lost 10; bases outside the gene matches: 12. The CDR3 totals 15 residues. In nucleotides, the CDR3 is TGTGCCAGCAGTTTCGGGTCAGGGGGTACCGGGGAGCAGTTCTTC. Protein sequence: CASSFGSGGTGEQFF.

The chain is built from TRBV9 and TRBJ2-3; 12 bases map to TRBD2. After removal of 3 bases from V and 2 bases from J, the junction contained 4 bases not matched to a gene. Per germline, CDR1 SGDLS and CDR2 YYNGEE. The CDR3 covers 16 residues. DNA of the CDR3: TGTGCCAGCAGCGCCGGACTAGCGGGACCCACAGATACGCAGTATTTT. It encodes CASSAGLAGPTDTQYF.

The J gene is TRBJ2-5, the V gene TRBV5-1; the match to TRBD1 covers 7 bases. The germline gives CDR1 SGHRS, CDR2 YFSETQ. J lost 11 bases, V lost 4 bases, and 17 bases had no gene match. There are 15 residues in the CDR3. The CDR3, as DNA: TGCGCCAGCAGCACCTACGGCGGACAGGACAATGGGCAGTACTTC. Amino acid sequence: CASSTYGGQDNGQYF.

The V call is TRBV27, the J call TRBJ2-1; 8 bases match TRBD2. In germline, CDR1 is MNHEY, CDR2 SMNVEV (reference sequence). Trimming at V came to 3 bases and at J to 4 bases, leaving 5 bases not matched to a gene. CDR3 length: 15 residues. CDR3 loop: CASSFDTGGYNEQFF. The CDR3 DNA follows: TGTGCCAGCAGTTTCGACACGGGGGGGTACAATGAGCAGTTCTTC.

DNA of the CDR3: TGTGCCAGCAGCGCCGAGGGGACTCAGGACTACGAGCAGTACTTC. Amino acid sequence: CASSAEGTQDYEQYF. The chain employs TRBV11-3 and TRBJ2-4; TRBD2 might be the D (6 bases). The J call is uncertain, as TRBJ2-7 better fits the DNA end. Germline CDR1 is SGHNT and CDR2 is YENEEA. The CDR3 is made up of 15 amino acids.

The chain joins TRBV4-3 to TRBJ2-3, with 8 bases that match TRBD2. The V segment lost 5 bases and the J segment 1 base; nucleotides outside the gene matches: 8. Germline loops: CDR1 LGHNA, CDR2 YSLEER. The CDR3 runs 16 residues. CDR3 loop: CASSAQPGGRTDTQYF. The CDR3 DNA follows: TGCGCCAGCAGCGCCCAACCGGGGGGGCGCACAGATACGCAGTATTTT.

This clonotype was counted only a few times. This chain joins TRBV5-1 and TRBJ2-5; 8 bases agree with TRBD1. The CDR3 extends over 14 amino acids. Per germline, CDR1 SGHRS and CDR2 YFSETQ. The junction had 8 bases not matched to a gene; V was cut back by 6 bases and J by 4 bases. Here the CDR3 reads CASKPDRGLETQYF. CDR3 nucleotides: TGCGCCAGCAAACCCGACAGGGGTCTAGAGACCCAGTACTTC.

For this clonotype: Germline is not matched at one junction end, which may reflect a read error. V gene TRBV6-2 or TRBV6-3 combines with J gene TRBJ2-1; D remains unclear. This CDR3 region has 16 residues. Germline CDR1 MNHEY, CDR2 SVGEGT. The CDR3 is CASSYEQPNSYSEQFF. As DNA, the CDR3 is TGTGCCAGCAGTTACGAACAGCCCAACTCCTACAGTGAGCAGTTCTTC.

The chain is built from TRBV29-1 and TRBJ2-2; TRBD2 matches 11 bases. In germline, CDR1 is SQVTM, CDR2 ANQGSEA. The CDR3 runs to 16 residues. J was trimmed by 2 bases and V by 2 bases; bases with no gene match: 4. The CDR3 coding sequence is TGCAGCGTTGAACTAGCGGGGGGCGCAAACACCGGGGAGCTGTTTTTT. Translation gives CSVELAGGANTGELFF.

The V gene is TRBV20-1, the J gene TRBJ1-1, with TRBD1 identical over 7 bases. V lost 6 bases and J lost 5; bases outside the gene matches: 12. Germline V lookup: CDR1 DFQATT, CDR2 SNEGSKA (reference sequence). This CDR3 region has 14 residues. CDR3 DNA sequence: TGCAGTGCCACCTCGGGACAGACCCTTACTGAAGCTTTCTTT. This codes for CSATSGQTLTEAFF.

This clonotype was detected only a few times. The chain joins TRBV29-1 to TRBJ2-5, with D unresolved. Trimming removed 0 bases at V and 3 bases at J, with 8 bases between. Germline CDR1 reads SQVTM; CDR2 reads ANQGSEA. This CDR3 contains 13 residues. CDR3 region: CSVEDWVEETQYF. The CDR3 DNA reads as TGCAGCGTTGAAGATTGGGTCGAAGAGACCCAGTACTTC.

This chain joins TRBV7-9 and TRBJ1-1; TRBD1 might be the D (6 bases). Per the germline V gene, CDR1 is SEHNR and CDR2 is FQNEAQ (reference sequence). This CDR3 has 14 residues. The ends were cut back, 6 bases at V and 1 base at J, with 12 bases in the middle. CDR3 loop: CASSGGAPNTEAFF. The CDR3 nucleotides read TGTGCCAGCAGTGGGGGGGCTCCGAACACTGAAGCTTTCTTT.

This clonotype was detected a few times. The V gene is TRBV20-1, the J gene TRBJ2-5, with 8 bases matching TRBD2. This CDR3 contains 13 residues. In germline, CDR1 is DFQATT, CDR2 SNEGSKA (reference sequence). After removal of 5 bases from V and 2 bases from J, the junction contained 4 bases not matched to a gene. The CDR3 DNA is TGCAGTGCTCCCTTAGCGGGGCAAGAGACCCAGTACTTC. It translates to CSAPLAGQETQYF.

V usage is TRBV7-9 and J usage is TRBJ2-1, with a tentative D call TRBD2 (5 bases). Germline V lookup: CDR1 SEHNR, CDR2 FQNEAQ (reference sequence). V lost 1 base, J lost 4 bases, and 14 bases lay in between. The CDR3 loop spans 16 amino acids. The CDR3: CASSLVKRPGYNEQFF. The CDR3 bases are TGTGCCAGCAGCTTAGTCAAGAGACCGGGGTACAATGAGCAGTTCTTC.

This clonotype was found a few times. This chain uses TRBV13 with TRBJ2-6; D remains ambiguous. The CDR3 runs 14 residues. The V and J ends lost 5 bases and 4 bases respectively, with 9 bases between them. Germline CDR1 PRHDT, CDR2 FYEKMQ (reference sequence). CDR3 sequence: CASSRWLGANVLTF. For the CDR3, the DNA is TGTGCCAGCAGCCGGTGGTTGGGGGCCAACGTCCTGACTTTC. Full variable domain (missing parts from reference TRBV13 and TRBJ2-6): AAGVIQSPRHLIKEKRETATLKCYPIPRHDTVYWYQQGPGQDPQFLISFYEKMQSDKGSIPDRFSAQQFSDYHSELNMSSLELGDSALYFCASSRWLGANVLTFGAGSRLTVL.

The rearrangement links TRBV7-2 to TRBJ2-4; possible D gene TRBD1, 5 bases. The last part of the DNA fits TRBJ2-7 better; the J call may be wrong. The CDR3 totals 14 residues. Per germline, CDR1 SGHTA and CDR2 FQGNSA. The CDR3 is CASSLAPGNHEQYF. CDR3 DNA: TGTGCCAGCAGCTTAGCCCCAGGGAACCACGAGCAGTACTTC.

DNA for the CDR3: TGCGCCAGCAGCTTAGGACTAACCAACTCCTACAATGAGCAGTTCTTC. Residues: CASSLGLTNSYNEQFF. This chain joins TRBV4-3 and TRBJ2-1, with D possibly matching TRBD2 (6 bases). This CDR3 has 16 amino acids. CDR1 is LGHNA, CDR2 YSLEER, per germline. V was shortened by 5 bases and J by 0 bases, with 14 bases between the two germline ends.

Note on this clonotype: Its ends do not fully match the called genes, so a read error is possible. The rearrangement links TRBV10-3 to TRBJ2-7; 7 bases agree with TRBD1. The germline gives CDR1 ENHRY, CDR2 SYGVKD. The CDR3 length is 16 residues. CDR3 sequence (DNA): TGTGTCATCAGTGAGACAGGGCTTCACCACTCCTACGAGCAGTACTTC. It encodes CVISETGLHHSYEQYF.

J is TRBJ2-5 and V is TRBV7-9, with D possibly being TRBD1 (5 bases). The CDR3 totals 14 residues. Trimming took 10 bases from V and 0 from J, leaving 15 bases between them. Germline V lookup: CDR1 SEHNR, CDR2 FQNEAQ (reference sequence). CDR3: CATEPGAYQETQYF. The CDR3 bases are TGTGCCACCGAGCCTGGGGCGTACCAAGAGACCCAGTACTTC.

This clonotype was seen only once. This chain uses TRBV20-1 with TRBJ1-2; the match to TRBD1 covers 8 bases. From germline, CDR1 is DFQATT and CDR2 SNEGSKA (reference sequence). The V segment lost 3 bases and the J segment 0 bases; nucleotides outside the gene matches: 12. This CDR3 is 17 amino acids long. The CDR3 region has the DNA TGCAGTGCTAGTGACAGGGGCAGGCCTCTAGCTAACTATGGCTACACCTTC. This sequence encodes CSASDRGRPLANYGYTF.

This clonotype was picked up a small number of times. This chain's CDR3 is CSAARLVAAGTQYF. The DNA for the CDR3 is TGCAGTGCCGCCCGACTAGTTGCTGCTGGGACCCAGTACTTC. The V and J genes are TRBV20-1 and TRBJ2-4, with D possibly TRBD2 on 6 matching bases. The assigned J gene may be wrong: the sequence end matches TRBJ2-5 better. From germline, CDR1 is DFQATT and CDR2 SNEGSKA (reference sequence). The CDR3 is 14 amino acids.

The chain recombines TRBV20-1 with TRBJ2-3, with TRBD2 identical over 7 bases. With V trimmed by 4 bases and J by 3 bases, 4 bases remained unmatched. Germline V lookup: CDR1 DFQATT, CDR2 SNEGSKA (reference sequence). The CDR3 consists of 13 residues. The CDR3 region is CSATLRGTDTQYF. The CDR3 coding sequence is TGCAGTGCTACTCTGCGGGGGACAGATACGCAGTATTTT.

The chain couples TRBV12-3 or TRBV12-4 to TRBJ2-1; 12 bases fit TRBD2. The CDR3 covers 15 residues. The V gene end was trimmed by 4 bases and the J gene end by 9 bases; junction bases not matched to a gene: 7. Here the CDR3 DNA reads TGTGCCAGCAGTTCTAGCGGGGGGGCCAGTATTGAGCAGTTCTTC. Amino acid sequence: CASSSSGGASIEQFF.

The chain is built from TRBV7-9 and TRBJ1-1, with D perhaps matching TRBD1 (6 bases). Germline values: CDR1 SEHNR, CDR2 FQNEAQ (reference sequence). This CDR3 region has 13 residues. Deletions cut 6 bases from V and 6 bases from J, with 14 bases between. CDR3 sequence (DNA): TGTGCCAGCAGTCCTGGACAGTTCGCTGAAGCTTTCTTT. Translation: CASSPGQFAEAFF. The full variable domain, its missing parts supplied by reference TRBV7-9 and TRBJ1-1, is DTGVSQNPRHKITKRGQNVTFRCDPISEHNRLYWYRQTLGQGPEFLTYFQNEAQLEKSRLLSDRFSAERPKGSFSTLEIQRTEQGDSAMYLCASSPGQFAEAFFGQGTRLTVV.

This clonotype was seen more than once but under ten times. The gene calls are TRBV15 and TRBJ2-3; D possibly corresponds to TRBD2 (6 bases). The CDR3 is made up of 13 amino acids. CDR1 is LNHNV, CDR2 YYDKDF, per germline (reference sequence). The V end was cut by 8 bases, the J end by 6 bases, with 15 bases between. CDR3 amino acids: CATSAFRGDTQYF. The DNA for the CDR3 is TGTGCCACCTCCGCATTTCGGGGGGATACGCAGTATTTT.

The chain joins TRBV6-2 or TRBV6-3 to TRBJ2-2; D is perhaps TRBD2 (5 bases). This CDR3 comprises 14 residues. Trimming shortened V by 7 bases and J by 2 bases, and 11 bases separated the two germline ends. CDR1 and CDR2 (germline): MNHEY, SVGEGT. The CDR3 DNA reads as TGTGCCAGCATATCGGGGATCAACACCGGGGAGCTGTTTTTT. As protein: CASISGINTGELFF.

The chain couples TRBV6-5 to TRBJ1-5; D gene unclear. This CDR3 is built from 15 residues. Trimming removed 6 bases from V and 3 bases from J, with 15 bases in between. Germline V gene lookup returns CDR1 MNHEY and CDR2 SVGAGI. CDR3 DNA: TGTGCCAGCAGCGGGCGGACGGAGCCCAATCAGCCCCAGCATTTT. This codes for CASSGRTEPNQPQHF.

V gene TRBV5-5 combines with J gene TRBJ2-5, with TRBD1 identical over 10 bases. Germline CDR1 and CDR2: SGHKS and YYEKEE (reference sequence). The CDR3 covers 15 residues. The V segment lost 2 bases and the J segment 7 bases; nucleotides outside the gene matches: 8. In DNA form, the CDR3 reads TGTGCCAGCAGCTTATCGGGACAGGGGACCGCGACCCAGTACTTC. Protein sequence: CASSLSGQGTATQYF.

In this sample, this clonotype turned up many times. The chain has TRBV29-1 and TRBJ2-5; TRBD1 matches 7 bases. The CDR3 is 14 residues long. Trimming took 2 bases from V and 2 from J; bases not matched to a gene: 5. CDR1 and CDR2 from the germline V gene are SQVTM and ANQGSEA. The CDR3 here is CSVEWGQPQETQYF. For the CDR3, the DNA is TGCAGCGTTGAATGGGGACAGCCGCAAGAGACCCAGTACTTC.

This clonotype was observed a handful of times. The chain links TRBV20-1 to TRBJ2-7; TRBD1 agrees at 8 bases. This CDR3 has 14 residues. CDR1 is DFQATT and CDR2 is SNEGSKA in the germline V gene (reference sequence). V lost 1 base to trimming and J lost 0 bases; unmatched junction nucleotides: 2. DNA for the CDR3: TGCAGTGCTAGAGCAGGGGGCTCCTCCTACGAGCAGTACTTC. The encoded protein is CSARAGGSSYEQYF.